Included here is one T cell receptor (beta chain) sequence, with context. This sample is part of a study of blood T cell repertoires in COVID-19. Clones were sequenced by immunoSEQ multiplex PCR, and TCRdb holds only the in-frame ones, with some missing. The sample has around 310,000 clones, roughly 89% seen once. The source material was PBMCs or T cells enriched from blood (not recorded which). This TCR came from a woman younger than 45 who had recovered from COVID-19.

CDR3 region: CASSLRQGDTEAFF. The CDR3 DNA sequence: TGTGCCAGCTCACTCAGACAGGGGGACACTGAAGCTTTCTTT. The J gene is TRBJ1-1, the V gene TRBV18; 9 nucleotides agree with TRBD1. The CDR3 extends over 14 amino acids. The ends lost 4 bases at V and 3 bases at J; junction bases unmatched: 3. Germline assignment: CDR1 KGHSH and CDR2 LQKENI.